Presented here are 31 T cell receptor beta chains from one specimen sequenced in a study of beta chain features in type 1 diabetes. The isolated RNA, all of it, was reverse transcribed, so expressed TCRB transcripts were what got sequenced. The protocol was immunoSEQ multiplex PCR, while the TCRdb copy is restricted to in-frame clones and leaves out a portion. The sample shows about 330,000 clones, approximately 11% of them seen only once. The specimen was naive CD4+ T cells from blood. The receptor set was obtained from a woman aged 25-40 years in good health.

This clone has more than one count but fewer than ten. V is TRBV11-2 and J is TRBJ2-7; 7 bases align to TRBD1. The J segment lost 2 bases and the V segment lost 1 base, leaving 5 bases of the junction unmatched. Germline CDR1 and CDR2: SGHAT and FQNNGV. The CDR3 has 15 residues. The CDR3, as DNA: TGTGCCAGCAGCTTAGCCCATGGACAGGCCTACGAGCAGTACTTC. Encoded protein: CASSLAHGQAYEQYF.

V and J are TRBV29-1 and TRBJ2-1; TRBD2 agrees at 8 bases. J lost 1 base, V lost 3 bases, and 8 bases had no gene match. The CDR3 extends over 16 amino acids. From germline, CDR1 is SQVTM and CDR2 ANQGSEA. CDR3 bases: TGCAGCGTTGAGGTAGGGGAGCGGGGGTCCTACAATGAGCAGTTCTTC. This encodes CSVEVGERGSYNEQFF.

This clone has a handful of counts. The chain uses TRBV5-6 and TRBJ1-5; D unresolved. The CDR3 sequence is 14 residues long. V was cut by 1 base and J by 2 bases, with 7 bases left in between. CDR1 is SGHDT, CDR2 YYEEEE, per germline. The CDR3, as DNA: TGTGCCAGCAGCTTGAGGAGGGGCAATCAGCCCCAGCATTTT. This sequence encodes CASSLRRGNQPQHF.

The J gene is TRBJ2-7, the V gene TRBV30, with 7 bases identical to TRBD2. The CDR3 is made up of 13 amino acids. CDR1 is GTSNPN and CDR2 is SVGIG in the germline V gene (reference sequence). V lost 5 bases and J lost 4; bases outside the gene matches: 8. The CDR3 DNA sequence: TGTGCCTGGTTTAGACTAGCAGGGTACGAGCAGTACTTC. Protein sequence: CAWFRLAGYEQYF. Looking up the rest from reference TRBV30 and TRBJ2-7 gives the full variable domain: SQTIHQWPATLVQPVGSPLSLECTVEGTSNPNLYWYRQAAGRGLQLLFYSVGIGQISSEVPQNLSASRPQDRQFILSSKKLLLSDSGFYLCAWFRLAGYEQYFGPGTRLTVT.

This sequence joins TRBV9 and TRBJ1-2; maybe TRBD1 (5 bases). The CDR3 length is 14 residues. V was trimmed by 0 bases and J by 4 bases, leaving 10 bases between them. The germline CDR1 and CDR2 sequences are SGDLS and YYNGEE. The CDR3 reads CASSVVQGGYGYTF. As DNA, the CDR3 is TGTGCCAGCAGCGTAGTCCAGGGTGGCTATGGCTACACCTTC. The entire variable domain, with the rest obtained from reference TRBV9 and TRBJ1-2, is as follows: DSGVTQTPKHLITATGQRVTLRCSPRSGDLSVYWYQQSLDQGLQFLIQYYNGEERAKGNILERFSAQQFPDLHSELNLSSLELGDSALYFCASSVVQGGYGYTFGSGTRLTVV.

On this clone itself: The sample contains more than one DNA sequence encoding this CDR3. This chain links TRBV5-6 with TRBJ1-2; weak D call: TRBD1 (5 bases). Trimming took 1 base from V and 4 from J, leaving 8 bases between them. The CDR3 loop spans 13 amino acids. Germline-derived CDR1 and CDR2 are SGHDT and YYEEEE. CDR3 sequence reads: CASSLRRGYGYTF. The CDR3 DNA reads TGTGCCAGCAGCTTGAGGAGGGGCTATGGCTACACCTTC.

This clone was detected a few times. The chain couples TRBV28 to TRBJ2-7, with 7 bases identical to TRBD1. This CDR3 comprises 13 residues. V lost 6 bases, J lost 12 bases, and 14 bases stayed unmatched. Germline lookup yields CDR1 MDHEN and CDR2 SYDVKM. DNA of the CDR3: TGTGCCAGCAGCCGTGACAGGGAAATCCGTGCGTACTTC. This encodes CASSRDREIRAYF.

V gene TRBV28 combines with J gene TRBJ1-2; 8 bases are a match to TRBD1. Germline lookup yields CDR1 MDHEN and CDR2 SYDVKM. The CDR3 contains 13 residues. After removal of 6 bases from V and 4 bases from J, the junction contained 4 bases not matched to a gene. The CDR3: CASREDRAYGYTF. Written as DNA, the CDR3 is TGTGCCAGCAGAGAGGACAGGGCCTATGGCTACACCTTC.

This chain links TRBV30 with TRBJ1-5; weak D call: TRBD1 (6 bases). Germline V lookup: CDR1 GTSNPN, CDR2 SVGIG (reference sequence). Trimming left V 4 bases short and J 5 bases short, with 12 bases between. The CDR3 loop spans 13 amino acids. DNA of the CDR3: TGTGCCTGGACCAGGGGTGGCTATCAGCCCCAGCATTTT. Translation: CAWTRGGYQPQHF.

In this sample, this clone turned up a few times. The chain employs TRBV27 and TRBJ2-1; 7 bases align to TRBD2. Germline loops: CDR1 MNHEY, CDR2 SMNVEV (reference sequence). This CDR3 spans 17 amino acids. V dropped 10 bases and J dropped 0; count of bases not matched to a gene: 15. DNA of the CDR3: TGTGCCACCATTGTAGGGGCGGGCGGGAGCTCCTACAATGAGCAGTTCTTC. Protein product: CATIVGAGGSSYNEQFF.

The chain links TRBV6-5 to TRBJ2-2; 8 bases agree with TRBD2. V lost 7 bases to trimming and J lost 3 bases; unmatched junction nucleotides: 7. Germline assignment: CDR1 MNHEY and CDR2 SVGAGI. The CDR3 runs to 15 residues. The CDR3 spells CASTNGGADTGELFF. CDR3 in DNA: TGTGCCAGCACCAACGGGGGGGCCGACACCGGGGAGCTGTTTTTT.

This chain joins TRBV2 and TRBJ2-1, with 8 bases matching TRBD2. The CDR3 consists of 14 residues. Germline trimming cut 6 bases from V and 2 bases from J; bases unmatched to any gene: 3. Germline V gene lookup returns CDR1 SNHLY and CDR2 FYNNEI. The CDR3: CASRREVAYNEQFF. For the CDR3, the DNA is TGTGCCAGCAGGCGGGAGGTGGCCTACAATGAGCAGTTCTTC.

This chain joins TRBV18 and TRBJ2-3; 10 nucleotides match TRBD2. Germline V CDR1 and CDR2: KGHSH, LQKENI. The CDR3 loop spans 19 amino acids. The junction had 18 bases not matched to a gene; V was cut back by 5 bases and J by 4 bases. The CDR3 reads CASSAAASGRAGGPDTQYF. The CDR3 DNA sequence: TGTGCCAGCTCAGCAGCGGCGAGCGGGAGGGCCGGAGGACCAGATACGCAGTATTTT.

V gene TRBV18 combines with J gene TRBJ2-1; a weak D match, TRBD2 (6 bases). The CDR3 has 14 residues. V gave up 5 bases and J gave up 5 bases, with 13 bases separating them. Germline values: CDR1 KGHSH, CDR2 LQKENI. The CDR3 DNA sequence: TGTGCCAGCTCAGCACGCGGGGCAGACAATGAGCAGTTCTTC. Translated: CASSARGADNEQFF. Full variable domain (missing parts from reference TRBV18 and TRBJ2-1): NAGVMQNPRHLVRRRGQEARLRCSPMKGHSHVYWYRQLPEEGLKFMVYLQKENIIDESGMPKERFSAEFPKEGPSILRIQQVVRGDSAAYFCASSARGADNEQFFGPGTRLTVL.

For the CDR3, the DNA is TGTGCCACCAGCAGAGTACGGGAGAACACTGAAGCTTTCTTT. Encoded protein: CATSRVRENTEAFF. V usage is TRBV15 and J usage is TRBJ1-1, with D hard to call. Looked up from germline, CDR1 is LNHNV and CDR2 is YYDKDF (reference sequence). Trimming shortened V by 1 base and J by 1 base, and 7 bases separated the two germline ends. The CDR3 runs to 14 residues.

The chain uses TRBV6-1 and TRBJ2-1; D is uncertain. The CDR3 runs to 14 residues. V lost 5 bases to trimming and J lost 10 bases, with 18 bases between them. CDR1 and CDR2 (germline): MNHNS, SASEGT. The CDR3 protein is CASSYGPLPQEQFF. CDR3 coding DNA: TGTGCCAGCAGTTATGGTCCCCTACCCCAAGAGCAGTTCTTC.

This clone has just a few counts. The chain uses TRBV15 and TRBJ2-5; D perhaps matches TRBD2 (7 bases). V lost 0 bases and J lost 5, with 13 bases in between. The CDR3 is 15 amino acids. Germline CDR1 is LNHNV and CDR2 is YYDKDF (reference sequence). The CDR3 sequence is CATSRDSGGSETQYF. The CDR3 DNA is TGTGCCACCAGCAGAGATTCGGGGGGCTCGGAGACCCAGTACTTC. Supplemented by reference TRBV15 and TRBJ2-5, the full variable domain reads DAMVIQNPRYQVTQFGKPVTLSCSQTLNHNVMYWYQQKSSQAPKLLFHYYDKDFNNEADTPDNFQSRRPNTSFCFLDIRSPGLGDTAMYLCATSRDSGGSETQYFGPGTRLLVL.

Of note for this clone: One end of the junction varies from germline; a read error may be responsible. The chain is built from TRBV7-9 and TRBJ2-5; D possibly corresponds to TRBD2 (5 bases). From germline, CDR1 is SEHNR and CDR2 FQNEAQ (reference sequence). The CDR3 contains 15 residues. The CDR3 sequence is CASSQDYGNQETQYF. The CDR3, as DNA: TGCGCCAGCAGCCAAGACTACGGAAACCAAGAGACCCAGTACTTC. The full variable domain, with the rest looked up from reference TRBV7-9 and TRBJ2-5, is DTGVSQNPRHKITKRGQNVTFRCDPISEHNRLYWYRQTLGQGPEFLTYFQNEAQLEKSRLLSDRFSAERPKGSFSTLEIQRTEQGDSAMYLCASSQDYGNQETQYFGPGTRLLVL.

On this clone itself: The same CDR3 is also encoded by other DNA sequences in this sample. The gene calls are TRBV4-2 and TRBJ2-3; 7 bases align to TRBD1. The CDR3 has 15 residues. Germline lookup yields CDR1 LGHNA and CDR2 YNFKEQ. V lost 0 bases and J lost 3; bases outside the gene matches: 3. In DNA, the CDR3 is TGTGCCAGCAGCCAAGATTCAGGGGGTACAGATACGCAGTATTTT. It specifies CASSQDSGGTDTQYF.

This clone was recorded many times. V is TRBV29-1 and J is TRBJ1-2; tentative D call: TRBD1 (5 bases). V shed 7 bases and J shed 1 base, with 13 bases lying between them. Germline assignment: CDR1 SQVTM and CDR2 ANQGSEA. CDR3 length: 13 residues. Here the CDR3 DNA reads TGCAGCGACACCGGGACTGATAACTATGGCTACACCTTC. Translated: CSDTGTDNYGYTF.

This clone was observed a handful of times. CDR3 bases: TGTGCCAGCAGCCCGGCGGCCCGCAATGAGCAGTTCTTC. It is translated as CASSPAARNEQFF. This sequence joins TRBV7-2 and TRBJ2-1; no reliable D call. The germline CDR1 and CDR2 sequences are SGHTA and FQGNSA. With 5 bases removed from V and 6 bases from J, the gap between germline ends came to 11 bases. CDR3 size: 13 residues.

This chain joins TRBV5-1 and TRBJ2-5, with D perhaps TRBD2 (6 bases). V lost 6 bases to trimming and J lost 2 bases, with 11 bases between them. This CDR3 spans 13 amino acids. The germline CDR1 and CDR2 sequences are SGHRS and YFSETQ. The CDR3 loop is CASNVEGQETQYF. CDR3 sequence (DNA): TGCGCCAGCAACGTGGAGGGGCAAGAGACCCAGTACTTC.

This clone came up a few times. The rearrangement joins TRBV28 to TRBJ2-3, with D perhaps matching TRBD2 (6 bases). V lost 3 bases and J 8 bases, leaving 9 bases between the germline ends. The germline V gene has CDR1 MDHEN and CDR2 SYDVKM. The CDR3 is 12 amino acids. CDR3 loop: CASSFSGGTQYF. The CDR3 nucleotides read TGTGCCAGCAGTTTTTCCGGGGGTACGCAGTATTTT.

CDR3 DNA: TGCGCCAGCAGCCAAGATTTACCCGGGTACACTGAAGCTTTCTTT. This codes for CASSQDLPGYTEAFF. The V call is TRBV4-3, the J call TRBJ1-1; D uncertain. The germline CDR1 and CDR2 sequences are LGHNA and YSLEER. Trimming cost V 0 bases and J 3 bases, with 11 bases left between them. This CDR3 has 15 amino acids.

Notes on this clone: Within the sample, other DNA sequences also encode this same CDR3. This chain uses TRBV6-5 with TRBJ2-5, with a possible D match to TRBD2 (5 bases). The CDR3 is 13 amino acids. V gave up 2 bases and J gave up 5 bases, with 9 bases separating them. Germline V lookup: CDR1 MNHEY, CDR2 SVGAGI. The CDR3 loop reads CASSYLAGETQYF. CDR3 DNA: TGTGCCAGCAGTTACCTAGCTGGGGAGACCCAGTACTTC.

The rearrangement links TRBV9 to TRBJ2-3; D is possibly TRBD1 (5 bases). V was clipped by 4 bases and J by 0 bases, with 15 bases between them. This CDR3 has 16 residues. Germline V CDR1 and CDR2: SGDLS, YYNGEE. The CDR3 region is CASSPHVRTSTDTQYF. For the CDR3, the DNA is TGTGCCAGCAGCCCCCACGTTAGGACAAGCACAGATACGCAGTATTTT.

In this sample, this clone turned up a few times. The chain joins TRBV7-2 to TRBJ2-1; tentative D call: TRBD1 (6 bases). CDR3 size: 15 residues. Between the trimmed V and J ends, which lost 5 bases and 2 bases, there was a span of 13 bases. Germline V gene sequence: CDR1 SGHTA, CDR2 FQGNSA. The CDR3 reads CASSMQGLPYNEQFF. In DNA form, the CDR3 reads TGTGCCAGCAGCATGCAGGGGCTGCCCTACAATGAGCAGTTCTTC. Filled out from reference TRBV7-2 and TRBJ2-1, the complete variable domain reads GAGVSQSPSNKVTEKGKDVELRCDPISGHTALYWYRQSLGQGLEFLIYFQGNSAPDKSGLPSDRFSAERTGGSVSTLTIQRTQQEDSAVYLCASSMQGLPYNEQFFGPGTRLTVL.

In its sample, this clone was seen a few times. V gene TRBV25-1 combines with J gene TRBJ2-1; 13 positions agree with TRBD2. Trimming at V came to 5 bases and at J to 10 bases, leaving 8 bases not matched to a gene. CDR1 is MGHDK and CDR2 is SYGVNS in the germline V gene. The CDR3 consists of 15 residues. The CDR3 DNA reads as TGTGCCAGCAGTCTACCGGGACTAGCGGGATCAGAGCAGTTCTTC. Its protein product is CASSLPGLAGSEQFF.

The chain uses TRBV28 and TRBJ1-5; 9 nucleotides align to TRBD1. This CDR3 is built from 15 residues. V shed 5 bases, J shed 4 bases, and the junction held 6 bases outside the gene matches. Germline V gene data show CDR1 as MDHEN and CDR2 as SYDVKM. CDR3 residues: CASSRGTGRNQPQHF. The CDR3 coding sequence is TGTGCCAGCAGTCGAGGGACAGGGCGGAATCAGCCCCAGCATTTT.

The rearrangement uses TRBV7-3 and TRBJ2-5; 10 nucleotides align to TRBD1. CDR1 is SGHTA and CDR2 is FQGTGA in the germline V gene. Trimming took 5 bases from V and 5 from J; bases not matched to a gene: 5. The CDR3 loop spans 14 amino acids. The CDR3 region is CASSRDRGFETQYF. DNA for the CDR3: TGTGCCAGCAGCCGGGACAGGGGTTTTGAGACCCAGTACTTC.

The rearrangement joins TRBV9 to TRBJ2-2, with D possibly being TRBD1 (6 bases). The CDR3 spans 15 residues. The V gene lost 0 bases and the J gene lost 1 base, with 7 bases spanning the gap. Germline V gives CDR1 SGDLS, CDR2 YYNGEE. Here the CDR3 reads CASSVEGGNTGELFF. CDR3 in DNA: TGTGCCAGCAGCGTAGAAGGGGGGAACACCGGGGAGCTGTTTTTT.